What follows are 27 T cell receptor beta chains derived from one specimen sequenced in a study of cytomegalovirus exposure and HLA in healthy donors (dated by TCRdb to about 2017). The library was built by means of the immunoSEQ multiplex PCR assay. A mixture of 60 forward primers for TCR Vbeta segments and 13 reverse primers for TCR Jbeta segments was used in the multiplex PCR. Sourced from immuneACCESS, this table was stored by TCRdb with only in-frame sequences that have V and J called. A share of the clones is absent; for the studies checked, an unresolved V gene accounts for under half, and the remainder has no known explanation. The sample records approximately 160,000 clones, around 68% of which are singletons. 2.8% of the sample is held by the ten biggest clonotypes. What was sequenced was PBMCs. All receptors come from a middle-aged woman in good health and CMV-seropositive.

This chain uses TRBV5-4 with TRBJ2-1; no firm D call. This CDR3 has 12 residues. Germline V gene data show CDR1 as SGHNT and CDR2 as YYREEE (reference sequence). Trimming removed 2 bases from V and 5 bases from J, with 5 bases in between. The DNA of the CDR3 is TGTGCCAGCAGCTTACAGCACAATGAGCAGTTCTTC. Residues: CASSLQHNEQFF.

This clone has a handful of counts. V and J are TRBV6-5 and TRBJ2-7; D is undetermined. This CDR3 is 15 amino acids long. Germline lookup yields CDR1 MNHEY and CDR2 SVGAGI. The ends were cut back, 6 bases at V and 0 bases at J, with 15 bases in the middle. The CDR3 loop reads CASRLKLHGSYEQYF. For the CDR3, the DNA is TGTGCCAGCAGGTTAAAGCTCCACGGCTCCTACGAGCAGTACTTC.

The chain uses TRBV5-6 and TRBJ1-1, with 9 bases identical to TRBD1. Germline trimming cut 6 bases from V and 4 bases from J; bases unmatched to any gene: 7. CDR1 and CDR2 from the germline V gene are SGHDT and YYEEEE. The CDR3 has 14 amino acids. The chain's CDR3 is CASTRQGGSTEAFF. The CDR3 coding sequence is TGTGCCAGCACCCGACAGGGGGGAAGCACTGAAGCTTTCTTT.

The chain joins TRBV18 to TRBJ1-3, with TRBD1 matching 7 bases. CDR1 and CDR2 from the germline V gene are KGHSH and LQKENI. V trimming: 3 bases; J trimming: 0 bases; junction bases outside the gene matches: 5. CDR3 length equals 16 residues. The CDR3 is CASSPGQAISGNTIYF. In DNA, the CDR3 is TGTGCCAGCTCACCCGGACAGGCTATCTCTGGAAACACCATATATTTT.

The chain couples TRBV28 to TRBJ1-2, with TRBD1 matching over 7 bases. After removal of 2 bases from V and 8 bases from J, the junction contained 5 bases not matched to a gene. This CDR3 is built from 13 residues. Germline lookup yields CDR1 MDHEN and CDR2 SYDVKM. The CDR3 sequence is CASSLGQVLGYTF. The CDR3 DNA sequence: TGTGCCAGCAGTTTAGGACAGGTGTTGGGCTACACCTTC.

This sequence joins TRBV5-1 and TRBJ2-7; a weak D match, TRBD1 (5 bases). Deletions cut 6 bases from V and 3 bases from J, with 10 bases between. The V gene's germline CDR1 is SGHRS and CDR2 YFSETQ. The CDR3 extends over 12 amino acids. The DNA of the CDR3 is TGCGCCAGCAACGCAGGGCTCTACGAGCAGTACTTC. Its translation is CASNAGLYEQYF.

This clone occurred many times. The gene calls are TRBV6-1 and TRBJ1-1; D is undetermined. The CDR3 is 13 amino acids. V was clipped by 7 bases and J by 5 bases, with 14 bases between them. In germline, CDR1 is MNHNS, CDR2 SASEGT. CDR3 in amino acids: CASKGDEGTEAFF. DNA for the CDR3: TGTGCCAGCAAGGGCGACGAGGGAACTGAAGCTTTCTTT.

The CDR3 coding sequence is TGTGCCAGCAGTTTAGGAGGGTTTGCCTCCTACGAGCAGTACTTC. It translates to CASSLGGFASYEQYF. The chain is built from TRBV28 and TRBJ2-7, with a weak D call TRBD2 (6 bases). The CDR3 has 15 amino acids. The germline V and J ends were trimmed by 2 bases and 0 bases, with 11 bases remaining between them. CDR1 and CDR2 (germline): MDHEN, SYDVKM.

The rearrangement links TRBV12-5 to TRBJ1-3; 10 bases match TRBD1. V lost 0 bases, J lost 0 bases, and 17 bases stayed unmatched. The germline CDR1 and CDR2 sequences are LGHNT and FRNRAP. This CDR3 contains 22 residues. Written as DNA, the CDR3 is TGTGCTAGTGGTTTGGTACTTGGGGACAGGGGCCAAAGGGCCTACTCTGGAAACACCATATATTTT. This sequence encodes CASGLVLGDRGQRAYSGNTIYF.

The chain couples TRBV7-6 to TRBJ1-2; 8 bases align to TRBD1. The V gene end was trimmed by 3 bases and the J gene end by 2 bases; junction bases not matched to a gene: 2. Per the germline V gene, CDR1 is SGHVS and CDR2 is FNYEAQ. This CDR3 contains 14 residues. The CDR3, as DNA: TGTGCCAGCAGCTTGGGGACAGGAAACTATGGCTACACCTTC. This sequence encodes CASSLGTGNYGYTF.

V and J are TRBV2 and TRBJ1-4, with 7 bases lining up with TRBD1. The length of the CDR3 is 16 residues. Germline CDR1 is SNHLY and CDR2 is FYNNEI. Trimming took 2 bases from V and 7 from J; bases not matched to a gene: 10. Written as DNA, the CDR3 is TGTGCCAGCAGTGAATCGCCAGGGGGTGAGCTTGAAAAACTGTTTTTT. This sequence encodes CASSESPGGELEKLFF.

This chain links TRBV19 with TRBJ1-2, with D perhaps TRBD1 (5 bases). The CDR3 sequence is 12 residues long. Deletions cut 9 bases from V and 3 bases from J, with 11 bases between. Germline CDR1 is LNHDA and CDR2 is SQIVND (reference sequence). CDR3 DNA sequence: TGTGCCAGCTCCGGGACTTACTATGGCTACACCTTC. Translated, it gives CASSGTYYGYTF.

Remarks on this clone: One end of the junction varies from germline; a read error may be responsible. This rearrangement joins TRBV19 to TRBJ1-5, with D perhaps TRBD1 (5 bases). From germline, CDR1 is LNHDA and CDR2 SQIVND (reference sequence). This CDR3 has 16 amino acids. CDR3 DNA: TGTGCCAGTAGTACGGGGTGGGGGGATAGCAATCAGCCCCAGAATTTT. Protein: CASSTGWGDSNQPQNF. The full variable domain, with the rest looked up from reference TRBV19 and TRBJ1-5, is DGGITQSPKYLFRKEGQNVTLSCEQNLNHDAMYWYRQDPGQGLRLIYYSQIVNDFQKGDIAEGYSVSREKKESFPLTVTSAQKNPTAFYLCASSTGWGDSNQPQNFGDGTRLSIL.

The chain uses TRBV6-1 and TRBJ2-1, with D tentatively TRBD2 (6 bases). CDR1 and CDR2 from the germline V gene are MNHNS and SASEGT. Trimming shortened V by 10 bases and J by 6 bases, and 22 bases separated the two germline ends. The CDR3 is made up of 15 amino acids. CDR3 sequence (DNA): TGTGCCACAGCAGCGATAATGGGAGGCCTCAATGAGCAGTTCTTC. As protein: CATAAIMGGLNEQFF.

This clone was seen a few times. This sequence joins TRBV28 and TRBJ2-6, with 8 bases lining up with TRBD2. The CDR3 runs to 18 residues. The ends lost 7 bases at V and 0 bases at J; junction bases unmatched: 11. Looked up from germline, CDR1 is MDHEN and CDR2 is SYDVKM. This chain's CDR3 is CASTLGWRGASGANVLTF. As DNA, the CDR3 is TGTGCCAGCACCTTAGGTTGGCGGGGGGCCTCTGGGGCCAACGTCCTGACTTTC.

This chain connects TRBV5-1 to TRBJ2-2; TRBD2 aligns across 11 bases. J was trimmed by 4 bases and V by 4 bases; bases with no gene match: 6. Germline values: CDR1 SGHRS, CDR2 YFSETQ. The CDR3 runs 16 residues. CDR3 in amino acids: CASSGFSGGATGELFF. In nucleotides, the CDR3 is TGCGCCAGCAGCGGCTTTAGCGGGGGGGCCACCGGGGAGCTGTTTTTT.

V is TRBV7-8 and J is TRBJ1-1; weak D call: TRBD1 (6 bases). The CDR3 totals 15 residues. V lost 1 base, J lost 4 bases, and 13 bases lay in between. The V gene's germline CDR1 is SGHVS and CDR2 FQNEAQ. The CDR3 loop is CASSLETQGGTEAFF. The CDR3 DNA follows: TGTGCCAGCAGCTTAGAAACACAGGGCGGCACTGAAGCTTTCTTT.

This clone was recorded a few times. This sequence joins TRBV18 and TRBJ1-1; unclear D gene. The CDR3 consists of 13 residues. Trimming pared 2 bases from V and 3 bases from J, leaving 7 bases between. Germline assignment: CDR1 KGHSH and CDR2 LQKENI. The CDR3 DNA reads TGTGCCAGCTCACCAAGGGAGGACACTGAAGCTTTCTTT. Protein sequence: CASSPREDTEAFF.

The chain links TRBV29-1 to TRBJ2-5; D possibly corresponds to TRBD2 (5 bases). Germline CDR1 reads SQVTM; CDR2 reads ANQGSEA. This CDR3 contains 12 residues. The DNA for the CDR3 is TGCAGTGCGACTCGGGGCCAAGAGACCCAGTACTTC. Amino acids: CSATRGQETQYF.

This chain uses TRBV6-5 with TRBJ2-5; 8 bases are a match to TRBD2. Germline values: CDR1 MNHEY, CDR2 SVGAGI. The CDR3 is 15 amino acids. Trimming at V came to 0 bases and at J to 5 bases, leaving 5 bases not matched to a gene. DNA of the CDR3: TGTGCCAGCAGTTACTCGGGACTAGTTGGGGAGACCCAGTACTTC. This translates into CASSYSGLVGETQYF.

CDR3 amino acids: CASSGTGLSYTF. The DNA for the CDR3 is TGTGCCAGCAGCGGGACAGGCTTAAGCTACACCTTC. The chain combines TRBV6-1 with TRBJ1-2; 8 bases align to TRBD1. The junction had 6 bases not matched to a gene; V was cut back by 6 bases and J by 9 bases. There are 12 residues in the CDR3. In germline, CDR1 is MNHNS, CDR2 SASEGT.

Only a few counts were recorded for this clone. The rearrangement joins TRBV29-1 to TRBJ2-3; weak D call: TRBD1 (5 bases). The length of the CDR3 is 15 residues. The V gene's germline CDR1 is SQVTM and CDR2 ANQGSEA. With 6 bases removed from V and 0 bases from J, the gap between germline ends came to 16 bases. CDR3 DNA sequence: TGCAGCGTCCGCAGACAGCTTTCTAGCACAGATACGCAGTATTTT. Translating it yields CSVRRQLSSTDTQYF.

The genes are TRBV10-3 and TRBJ2-7; 7 nucleotides agree with TRBD1. This CDR3 comprises 14 residues. J lost 3 bases, V lost 5 bases, and 7 bases had no gene match. CDR1 is ENHRY, CDR2 SYGVKD, per germline. The DNA for the CDR3 is TGTGCCATCAGTCGCACAGGGGTGGGCTACGAGCAGTACTTC. Its protein product is CAISRTGVGYEQYF.

The V call is TRBV28, the J call TRBJ1-5; 8 bases map to TRBD1. The CDR3 has 13 residues. Germline V lookup: CDR1 MDHEN, CDR2 SYDVKM. V shed 10 bases and J 6 bases; nucleotides not matched to a gene: 8. The CDR3 is CATTRQGAQPQHF. Here the CDR3 DNA reads TGTGCCACCACCAGGCAGGGGGCTCAGCCCCAGCATTTT.

The J gene is TRBJ2-7, the V gene TRBV6-5; D not certain. V was clipped by 2 bases and J by 1 base, with 12 bases between them. This CDR3 spans 15 amino acids. CDR1 MNHEY and CDR2 SVGAGI come from the germline V gene. The chain's CDR3 is CASSYTSGWSYEQYF. The CDR3 region has the DNA TGTGCCAGCAGTTACACGTCCGGTTGGTCCTACGAGCAGTACTTC.

As regards this clone: Its ends do not fully match the called genes, so a read error is possible. The chain joins TRBV27 to TRBJ2-5, with 8 bases matching TRBD2. The CDR3 contains 15 residues. CDR1 and CDR2 from the germline V gene are MNHEY and SMNVEV (reference sequence). The CDR3 DNA follows: TGCCCCACTCCGCCGGGAGGGCCAGGGCAAGAGACCCAGTACTTC. Translating it yields CPTPPGGPGQETQYF.

This sequence joins TRBV10-3 and TRBJ2-4; the D gene is possibly TRBD2 (5 bases). V gave up 7 bases and J gave up 8 bases, with 9 bases separating them. The CDR3 runs 11 residues. Germline CDR1 ENHRY, CDR2 SYGVKD. The CDR3 spells CAIKAGDIQYF. The CDR3 region has the DNA TGTGCCATCAAGGCCGGGGACATTCAGTACTTC.